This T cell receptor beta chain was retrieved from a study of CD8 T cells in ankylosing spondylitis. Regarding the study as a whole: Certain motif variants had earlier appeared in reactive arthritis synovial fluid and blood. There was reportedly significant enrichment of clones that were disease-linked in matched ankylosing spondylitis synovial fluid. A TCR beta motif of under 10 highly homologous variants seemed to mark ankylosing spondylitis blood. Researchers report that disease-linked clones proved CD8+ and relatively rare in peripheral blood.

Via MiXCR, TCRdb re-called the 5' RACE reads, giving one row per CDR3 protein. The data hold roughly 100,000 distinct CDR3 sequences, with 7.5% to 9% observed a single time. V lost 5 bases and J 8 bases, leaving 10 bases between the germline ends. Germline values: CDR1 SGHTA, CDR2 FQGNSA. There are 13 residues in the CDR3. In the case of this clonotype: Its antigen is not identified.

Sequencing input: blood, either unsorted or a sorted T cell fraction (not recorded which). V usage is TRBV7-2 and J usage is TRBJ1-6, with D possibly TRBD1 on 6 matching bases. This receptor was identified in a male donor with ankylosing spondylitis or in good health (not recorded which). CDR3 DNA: TGTGCCAGCAGCCCCGGGGGCCATTCACCCCTCCACTTT. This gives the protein CASSPGGHSPLHF.